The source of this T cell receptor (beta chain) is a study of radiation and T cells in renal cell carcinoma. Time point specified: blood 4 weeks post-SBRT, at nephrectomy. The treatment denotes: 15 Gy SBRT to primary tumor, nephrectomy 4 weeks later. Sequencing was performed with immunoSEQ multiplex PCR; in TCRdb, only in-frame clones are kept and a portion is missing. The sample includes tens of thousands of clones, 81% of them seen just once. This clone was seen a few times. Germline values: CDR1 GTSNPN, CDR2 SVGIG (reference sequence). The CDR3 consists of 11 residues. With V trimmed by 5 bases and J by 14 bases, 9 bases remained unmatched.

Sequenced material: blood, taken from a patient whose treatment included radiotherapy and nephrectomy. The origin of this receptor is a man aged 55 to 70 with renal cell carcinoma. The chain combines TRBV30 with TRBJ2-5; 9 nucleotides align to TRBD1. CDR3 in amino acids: CAWGMGDRAYF. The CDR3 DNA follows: TGTGCCTGGGGTATGGGGGACAGGGCTTACTTC.